The 4 T cell receptor beta chains in this list originate from one sample, sequenced in a study of cytomegalovirus exposure and HLA in healthy donors (dated by TCRdb to between 2016 and 2019). The library was made by the immunoSEQ multiplex PCR assay. The multiplex PCR relied on a mix of 60 forward primers for TCR Vbeta segments and 13 reverse primers for TCR Jbeta segments. The table comes from immuneACCESS by way of TCRdb, which keeps in-frame sequences with V and J called. Part of the clones is missing from these tables; in studies checked, under half for an unresolved V gene and the rest for unknown reasons. For this sample, the table gives 40,000 to 60,000 clones. In total, the top ten clones hold 2.3% of the sample. The sequenced sample consisted of PBMCs. The receptor source for this set is a female donor in good health and CMV-seronegative.

J is TRBJ1-1 and V is TRBV19, with 9 positions matching TRBD1. Per germline, CDR1 LNHDA and CDR2 SQIVND (reference sequence). Germline trimming cut 8 bases from V and 1 base from J; bases unmatched to any gene: 2. The CDR3 runs 13 residues. CDR3 region: CASGDRANTEAFF. CDR3 coding DNA: TGTGCCAGTGGGGACAGGGCGAACACTGAAGCTTTCTTT.

The rearrangement uses TRBV7-9 and TRBJ2-3, with D possibly TRBD1 on 6 matching bases. There are 14 residues in the CDR3. CDR1 and CDR2 (germline): SEHNR, FQNEAQ (reference sequence). V was trimmed by 4 bases and J by 5 bases, leaving 13 bases between them. The CDR3 loop reads CASSYTTQGDTQYF. CDR3 sequence (DNA): TGTGCCAGCAGCTATACGACACAGGGAGATACGCAGTATTTT.

V usage is TRBV11-3 and J usage is TRBJ2-5; 13 nucleotides line up with TRBD2. With 1 base clipped from V and 5 bases from J, the junction kept 7 bases outside the gene matches. From germline, CDR1 is SGHNT and CDR2 YENEEA. The CDR3 spans 17 residues. This CDR3 is CASSLAVTSGRWETQYF. Written as DNA, the CDR3 is TGTGCCAGCAGCTTAGCCGTGACTAGCGGGAGGTGGGAGACCCAGTACTTC.

V and J are TRBV19 and TRBJ1-5, with unresolved D. Trimming pared 7 bases from V and 2 bases from J, leaving 15 bases between. This CDR3 spans 15 amino acids. Germline assignment: CDR1 LNHDA and CDR2 SQIVND (reference sequence). CDR3 nucleotide sequence: TGTGCCAGTATGGCTCAGAGGTCGGGCAATCAGCCCCAGCATTTT. This gives the protein CASMAQRSGNQPQHF.